Below are 23 T cell receptor beta chains sequenced from a single sample in a study of blood T cells in healthy people across ages. Primed by a sample-barcoded 5' primer and a J-beta primer mix, a second PCR proceeded for about 7 to 11 cycles. TCRdb re-called the 5' RACE reads with MiXCR, one entry per CDR3 protein. This table has about 1,400,000 distinct CDR3 sequences, approximately 63% appearing once. Sequencing was done on a sample of blood. The receptors stem from a man younger than 30 in good health.

The V and J genes are TRBV12-3 or TRBV12-4 and TRBJ1-2; D remains unclear. This CDR3 spans 15 amino acids. The ends were cut back, 1 base at V and 4 bases at J, with 13 bases in the middle. The DNA for the CDR3 is TGTGCCAGCAGTTTAGATAAGGGTCCAATCTATGGCTACACCTTC. Residues: CASSLDKGPIYGYTF.

In its sample, this clonotype was seen once. The chain is built from TRBV3-1 and TRBJ2-2; D remains unclear. CDR3 size: 14 residues. Trimming took off 2 bases at V and 4 bases at J, with 8 bases between the two ends. Looked up from germline, CDR1 is LGHDT and CDR2 is YNNKEL (reference sequence). CDR3 amino acids: CASSQTRLTGELFF. In DNA, the CDR3 is TGTGCCAGCAGCCAAACTCGACTCACCGGGGAGCTGTTTTTT.

The chain employs TRBV7-2 and TRBJ1-2, with D tentatively TRBD1 (6 bases). Germline V gives CDR1 SGHTA, CDR2 FQGNSA. The CDR3 has 13 amino acids. V lost 3 bases, J lost 4 bases, and 9 bases lay in between. The CDR3 coding sequence is TGTGCCAGCAGCTTTCAGGGGTTCTATGGCTACACCTTC. This codes for CASSFQGFYGYTF. The full variable domain, with the rest looked up from reference TRBV7-2 and TRBJ1-2, is GAGVSQSPSNKVTEKGKDVELRCDPISGHTALYWYRQSLGQGLEFLIYFQGNSAPDKSGLPSDRFSAERTGGSVSTLTIQRTQQEDSAVYLCASSFQGFYGYTFGSGTRLTVV.

This chain connects TRBV7-9 to TRBJ2-2, with unresolved D. CDR3 size: 14 residues. Trimming pared 3 bases from V and 4 bases from J, leaving 9 bases between. Germline CDR1 and CDR2: SEHNR and FQNEAQ (reference sequence). The CDR3 DNA is TGTGCCAGCAGCTTGGAACCTCCCACCGGGGAGCTGTTTTTT. It encodes CASSLEPPTGELFF.

This clonotype was observed a handful of times. The genes are TRBV20-1 and TRBJ2-1; 12 nucleotides match TRBD2. Germline CDR1 reads DFQATT; CDR2 reads SNEGSKA (reference sequence). Unmatched junction bases numbered 5, after V lost 4 bases and J lost 10 bases. This CDR3 comprises 13 residues. CDR3 in amino acids: CSATSGGAWEQFF. In nucleotides, the CDR3 is TGCAGTGCTACTAGCGGGGGGGCTTGGGAGCAGTTCTTC.

The chain uses TRBV10-1 and TRBJ2-7, with 8 bases matching TRBD1. The CDR3 extends over 13 amino acids. The V gene end was trimmed by 6 bases and the J gene end by 3 bases; junction bases not matched to a gene: 4. Looked up from germline, CDR1 is WNHNN and CDR2 is SYGVQD (reference sequence). The CDR3 nucleotides read TGCGCCAGCAGCGGACAGGGTTTCTACGAGCAGTACTTC. Translation: CASSGQGFYEQYF.

This clonotype was seen a handful of times. DNA for the CDR3: TGTGCCAGCAGCTTCTGGTGGGGACACACAGATACGCAGTATTTT. Translation gives CASSFWWGHTDTQYF. V and J are TRBV11-2 and TRBJ2-3; D might be TRBD1 (6 bases). The CDR3 runs to 15 residues. Germline lookup yields CDR1 SGHAT and CDR2 FQNNGV. V was trimmed by 3 bases and J by 2 bases, leaving 12 bases between them.

The V gene is TRBV2, the J gene TRBJ1-2; 8 positions match TRBD1. The CDR3 spans 14 residues. The ends lost 7 bases at V and 5 bases at J; junction bases unmatched: 9. Per the germline V gene, CDR1 is SNHLY and CDR2 is FYNNEI. The CDR3 nucleotides read TGTGCCAGCACTGGGACAGGCACGAGTTATGGCTACACCTTC. Translated, it gives CASTGTGTSYGYTF.

The gene calls are TRBV13 and TRBJ2-1; D tentatively fits TRBD1 or TRBD2 (5 bases each). Germline V gene data show CDR1 as PRHDT and CDR2 as FYEKMQ (reference sequence). The V end lost 10 bases, the J end lost 7 bases, and 17 bases lay between the germline ends. The CDR3 sequence is 13 residues long. CDR3 amino acids: CATGAEEVNEQFF. The CDR3 region has the DNA TGTGCCACCGGGGCTGAGGAGGTAAATGAGCAGTTCTTC.

The chain employs TRBV20-1 and TRBJ2-3, with D perhaps being TRBD1 or TRBD2 (5 bases each). The length of the CDR3 is 16 residues. The V end lost 0 bases, the J end lost 3 bases, and 16 bases lay between the germline ends. CDR1 is DFQATT and CDR2 is SNEGSKA in the germline V gene (reference sequence). CDR3 sequence (DNA): TGCAGTGCTAGAGATCGTGGGACCGAAGCAACAGATACGCAGTATTTT. It encodes CSARDRGTEATDTQYF.

This rearrangement joins TRBV6-2 or TRBV6-3 to TRBJ1-5, with 7 bases fitting TRBD1. Trimming at V came to 6 bases and at J to 3 bases, leaving 8 bases not matched to a gene. Per the germline V gene, CDR1 is MNHEY and CDR2 is SVGEGT. The CDR3 sequence is 15 residues long. The CDR3, as DNA: TGTGCCAGCAGCCGATGGGACAGTTCCAATCAGCCCCAGCATTTT. Amino acid sequence: CASSRWDSSNQPQHF.

The chain links TRBV9 to TRBJ2-2, with TRBD2 matching over 11 bases. V shed 4 bases, J shed 4 bases, and the junction held 3 bases outside the gene matches. Germline V gene lookup returns CDR1 SGDLS and CDR2 YYNGEE. The CDR3 is 15 amino acids. CDR3 protein: CASSQLAGATGELFF. The CDR3 DNA follows: TGTGCCAGCAGCCAACTAGCGGGGGCCACCGGGGAGCTGTTTTTT. Looking up the rest from reference TRBV9 and TRBJ2-2 gives the full variable domain: DSGVTQTPKHLITATGQRVTLRCSPRSGDLSVYWYQQSLDQGLQFLIQYYNGEERAKGNILERFSAQQFPDLHSELNLSSLELGDSALYFCASSQLAGATGELFFGEGSRLTVL.

Only a few counts were recorded for this clonotype. The chain is built from TRBV29-1 and TRBJ1-2, with 9 bases fitting TRBD1. This CDR3 has 15 amino acids. V was pared by 6 bases and J by 8 bases, with 16 bases of the junction left unmatched. CDR1 and CDR2 (germline): SQVTM, ANQGSEA. The CDR3 region has the DNA TGCAGCGTCGGTACCGGGACAGGGTATGATGGGGGCTACACCTTC. Encoded protein: CSVGTGTGYDGGYTF.

This chain uses TRBV6-5 with TRBJ2-3; TRBD2 matches at 10 bases. The CDR3 is 15 amino acids. Trimming cost V 5 bases and J 7 bases; bases outside gene matches: 9. Looked up from germline, CDR1 is MNHEY and CDR2 is SVGAGI. This CDR3 is CASSDAAGGPHTQYF. The DNA for the CDR3 is TGTGCCAGCAGTGACGCAGCGGGAGGGCCGCATACGCAGTATTTT.

This chain connects TRBV12-3 or TRBV12-4 to TRBJ2-5; D might be TRBD2 (5 bases). V lost 2 bases and J 2 bases, leaving 15 bases between the germline ends. The CDR3 length is 16 residues. Written as DNA, the CDR3 is TGTGCCAGCAGTTTATCCGTGGGAGCAGAACAAGAGACCCAGTACTTC. Translating gives CASSLSVGAEQETQYF.

The chain recombines TRBV20-1 with TRBJ2-5; D could derive from TRBD1 or TRBD2 (5 bases each). V was clipped by 0 bases and J by 5 bases, with 19 bases between them. CDR3 length: 16 amino acids. The germline CDR1 and CDR2 sequences are DFQATT and SNEGSKA (reference sequence). DNA of the CDR3: TGCAGTGCTAGAGAAATATGGGACGGTGGTGGCGAGACCCAGTACTTC. Translated, it gives CSAREIWDGGGETQYF.

The chain links TRBV29-1 to TRBJ1-4; weak D call: TRBD1 (5 bases). Trimming removed 0 bases from V and 5 bases from J, with 10 bases in between. Germline values: CDR1 SQVTM, CDR2 ANQGSEA. CDR3 length: 14 residues. CDR3 sequence (DNA): TGCAGCGTTGAAGATGAGGCAGGGAATGAAAAACTGTTTTTT. Protein sequence: CSVEDEAGNEKLFF.

V is TRBV15 and J is TRBJ2-7; weak D call: TRBD1 (6 bases). CDR1 and CDR2 (germline): LNHNV, YYDKDF (reference sequence). Trimming stripped 0 bases from V and 0 bases from J, with 9 bases between. CDR3 length equals 15 residues. DNA for the CDR3: TGTGCCACCAGCAGAGACTCGGACAGCTCCTACGAGCAGTACTTC. The encoded protein is CATSRDSDSSYEQYF.

A single count supports this clonotype. The gene calls are TRBV7-9 and TRBJ1-2; no clear D gene. CDR3 length: 14 amino acids. V lost 0 bases, J lost 4 bases, and 9 bases lay in between. Germline V gene lookup returns CDR1 SEHNR and CDR2 FQNEAQ (reference sequence). In DNA, the CDR3 is TGTGCCAGCAGCTTAGCGGAGAAGGGCTATGGCTACACCTTC. Translating gives CASSLAEKGYGYTF.

This clonotype was seen a handful of times. The V call is TRBV20-1, the J call TRBJ1-5; unclear D gene. Trimming removed 0 bases at V and 4 bases at J, with 7 bases between. CDR1 is DFQATT, CDR2 SNEGSKA, per germline (reference sequence). This CDR3 is built from 13 residues. The CDR3 DNA reads as TGCAGTGCTAGAGATCAAAGGAATCAGCCCCAGCATTTT. It yields the protein CSARDQRNQPQHF.

The gene calls are TRBV19 and TRBJ2-1; tentatively, D is TRBD1 (5 bases). This CDR3 is 15 amino acids long. Germline V CDR1 and CDR2: LNHDA, SQIVND (reference sequence). Between the trimmed V and J ends, which lost 0 bases and 3 bases, there was a span of 9 bases. For the CDR3, the DNA is TGTGCCAGTAGTATAGATCAGGGCGACTACAATGAGCAGTTCTTC. Protein sequence: CASSIDQGDYNEQFF.

The V and J genes are TRBV29-1 and TRBJ1-1, with D tentatively TRBD1 (5 bases). This CDR3 region has 14 residues. Germline loops: CDR1 SQVTM, CDR2 ANQGSEA. V was clipped by 0 bases and J by 7 bases, with 15 bases between them. CDR3 region: CSVEDGGATGEAFF. CDR3 nucleotide sequence: TGCAGCGTTGAAGATGGTGGCGCAACAGGTGAAGCTTTCTTT.

The chain combines TRBV29-1 with TRBJ2-5; D remains ambiguous. Near its end, the DNA agrees better with TRBJ2-7, so the J call may be wrong. Germline V gene sequence: CDR1 SQVTM, CDR2 ANQGSEA. The CDR3 sequence is 14 residues long. The CDR3 spells CSVRRRVAADEQYF. The CDR3 DNA sequence: TGCAGCGTCCGACGACGGGTCGCGGCCGACGAGCAGTACTTC.